The 30 T cell receptor beta chains below were found in one sample sequenced in a study of T cell changes during pregnancy in multiple sclerosis. Sequenced by immunoSEQ multiplex PCR; TCRdb stores in-frame clones only, minus some. The table has approximately 43,000 clones, around 93% seen once. The sample here was CD8+ T cells from peripheral blood mononuclear cells, taken in the third trimester of pregnancy. These receptors were collected from a female donor with multiple sclerosis, enrolled in a pregnancy study.

J is TRBJ2-7 and V is TRBV4-1; 14 nucleotides line up with TRBD2. Germline-derived CDR1 and CDR2 are MGHRA and YSYEKL. This CDR3 spans 15 amino acids. After removal of 4 bases from V and 3 bases from J, the junction contained 2 bases not matched to a gene. CDR3 sequence (DNA): TGCGCCAGCAGCCGCGGGACTAGCGGGAGCTACGAGCAGTACTTC. This gives the protein CASSRGTSGSYEQYF.

The V call is TRBV12-5, the J call TRBJ2-3; D might be TRBD2 (7 bases). V was pared by 6 bases and J by 6 bases, with 16 bases between. Germline loops: CDR1 LGHNT, CDR2 FRNRAP. The CDR3 loop spans 14 amino acids. This CDR3 reads CASGWDIGGDTQYF. CDR3 bases: TGTGCTAGTGGGTGGGACATCGGGGGGGATACGCAGTATTTT.

This chain connects TRBV4-1 to TRBJ2-7; D is unresolved. CDR1 is MGHRA, CDR2 YSYEKL, per germline. V dropped 1 base and J dropped 6 bases, with 7 bases sitting between them. CDR3 length equals 12 residues. The CDR3 DNA reads TGCGCCAGCAGCCAAGTTTCGGGCGAGCAGTACTTC. It codes for CASSQVSGEQYF.

The chain is built from TRBV27 and TRBJ2-1, with TRBD1 as a possible D gene (7 bases). Trimming removed 8 bases from V and 5 bases from J, with 13 bases in between. The CDR3 contains 13 residues. Per germline, CDR1 MNHEY and CDR2 SMNVEV (reference sequence). The CDR3 loop reads CASQGDSNNEQFF. The DNA of the CDR3 is TGTGCCAGCCAGGGGGACTCTAACAATGAGCAGTTCTTC.

The CDR3 spells CSVGRTGAEAFF. The CDR3 region has the DNA TGCAGCGTTGGGAGGACAGGGGCAGAAGCTTTCTTT. The chain links TRBV29-1 to TRBJ1-1; 9 positions match TRBD1. The junction had 5 bases not matched to a gene; V was cut back by 4 bases and J by 8 bases. Germline CDR1 and CDR2: SQVTM and ANQGSEA. This CDR3 is 12 amino acids long.

This chain connects TRBV2 to TRBJ2-7; 11 positions agree with TRBD2. Germline CDR1 and CDR2: SNHLY and FYNNEI. J was trimmed by 2 bases and V by 8 bases; bases with no gene match: 14. The CDR3 has 17 residues. The CDR3 sequence is CASLGTSGSQSPYEQYF. The CDR3 bases are TGTGCCAGCCTCGGTACTAGCGGGAGTCAGAGTCCCTACGAGCAGTACTTC.

This chain links TRBV9 with TRBJ2-7; D ambiguous. V was trimmed by 0 bases and J by 3 bases, leaving 7 bases between them. The CDR3 is made up of 13 amino acids. The germline V gene encodes CDR1 SGDLS and CDR2 YYNGEE. The CDR3 loop is CASSVADNYEQYF. The CDR3 DNA follows: TGTGCCAGCAGCGTAGCTGACAACTACGAGCAGTACTTC.

This CDR3 is CASSQDEQDTDTQYF. CDR3 coding DNA: TGCGCCAGCAGCCAAGATGAACAGGACACAGATACGCAGTATTTT. This sequence joins TRBV4-1 and TRBJ2-3, with D tentatively TRBD1 (5 bases). Trimming removed 0 bases at V and 2 bases at J, with 9 bases between. Germline CDR1 and CDR2: MGHRA and YSYEKL. The CDR3 consists of 15 residues.

This chain joins TRBV6-5 and TRBJ2-3, with 8 bases fitting TRBD2. This CDR3 is 15 amino acids long. J gave up 8 bases and V 4 bases, and 11 bases lay outside the gene matches. The germline gives CDR1 MNHEY, CDR2 SVGAGI. CDR3 region: CASSSPNSGKATQYF. For the CDR3, the DNA is TGTGCCAGCAGTTCCCCTAATAGCGGGAAAGCTACGCAGTATTTT.

This chain links TRBV7-2 with TRBJ2-7; the match to TRBD2 covers 8 bases. This CDR3 region has 14 residues. V dropped 4 bases and J dropped 3; count of bases not matched to a gene: 5. Germline lookup yields CDR1 SGHTA and CDR2 FQGNSA. In DNA, the CDR3 is TGTGCCAGCAGCTCCGGACTAGCAATCTACGAGCAGTACTTC. Translation gives CASSSGLAIYEQYF.

V gene TRBV27 combines with J gene TRBJ2-3; tentative D call: TRBD1 (6 bases). CDR3 size: 15 residues. V lost 2 bases and J 4 bases, leaving 13 bases between the germline ends. The germline gives CDR1 MNHEY, CDR2 SMNVEV (reference sequence). The CDR3 protein is CASSLRRDNSDTQYF. DNA for the CDR3: TGTGCCAGCAGTTTAAGACGGGACAATTCAGATACGCAGTATTTT.

This rearrangement joins TRBV19 to TRBJ2-3, with 7 nucleotides matching TRBD1. Germline values: CDR1 LNHDA, CDR2 SQIVND (reference sequence). The junction had 4 bases not matched to a gene; V was cut back by 8 bases and J by 2 bases. The CDR3 sequence is 13 residues long. The CDR3 DNA reads TGTGCCAGTTGGGACAGACACACAGATACGCAGTATTTT. It codes for CASWDRHTDTQYF.

The chain is built from TRBV27 and TRBJ1-5; D is unresolved. V gave up 3 bases and J gave up 7 bases, with 13 bases separating them. Germline CDR1 reads MNHEY; CDR2 reads SMNVEV (reference sequence). The CDR3 runs to 14 residues. CDR3 sequence (DNA): TGTGCCAGCAGTTTTAGCACCGCAAGCCAGCCCCAGCATTTT. Protein: CASSFSTASQPQHF.

The genes are TRBV7-8 and TRBJ1-2, with D possibly TRBD1 on 5 matching bases. This CDR3 is built from 17 residues. V was trimmed by 1 base and J by 3 bases, leaving 18 bases between them. Germline V CDR1 and CDR2: SGHVS, FQNEAQ. The chain's CDR3 is CASSLGVRQGGDYGYTF. The CDR3 DNA reads as TGTGCCAGCAGCTTAGGAGTTCGGCAGGGAGGGGACTATGGCTACACCTTC. Complete variable domain (other parts from reference TRBV7-8 and TRBJ1-2): GAGVSQSPRYKVAKRGQDVALRCDPISGHVSLFWYQQALGQGPEFLTYFQNEAQLDKSGLPSDRFFAERPEGSVSTLKIQRTQQEDSAVYLCASSLGVRQGGDYGYTFGSGTRLTVV.

DNA for the CDR3: TGTGCCACCCCGGGGAGGACCTACGACGAGCAGTACTTC. Translated, it gives CATPGRTYDEQYF. This chain connects TRBV6-1 to TRBJ2-7, with a tentative D call TRBD2 (6 bases). V lost 10 bases, J lost 5 bases, and 18 bases lay in between. The CDR3 consists of 13 residues. Per germline, CDR1 MNHNS and CDR2 SASEGT.

This clone was observed once. V gene TRBV27 combines with J gene TRBJ2-1, with TRBD2 matching over 14 bases. From germline, CDR1 is MNHEY and CDR2 SMNVEV (reference sequence). This CDR3 has 15 amino acids. The V segment lost 6 bases and the J segment 5 bases; nucleotides outside the gene matches: 3. CDR3 nucleotides: TGTGCCAGCAGCCGGGGACTAGCGGGAGACAATGAGCAGTTCTTC. Its protein product is CASSRGLAGDNEQFF.

The chain's CDR3 is CASSQDERLVRETQYF. CDR3 sequence (DNA): TGTGCCAGCAGCCAAGATGAGAGATTAGTAAGAGAGACCCAGTACTTC. The rearrangement uses TRBV14 and TRBJ2-5; no clear D. The CDR3 runs to 16 residues. V lost 0 bases and J lost 4, with 15 bases in between. Germline V CDR1 and CDR2: SGHDN, FVKESK.

The genes are TRBV20-1 and TRBJ1-4; TRBD1 agrees at 8 bases. J gave up 13 bases and V 6 bases, and 7 bases lay outside the gene matches. There are 11 residues in the CDR3. Germline CDR1 is DFQATT and CDR2 is SNEGSKA (reference sequence). The CDR3 sequence: CSAETGGGLFF. The CDR3, as DNA: TGCAGTGCGGAAACAGGGGGAGGACTGTTTTTT.

V is TRBV19 and J is TRBJ1-2; D gene uncertain. CDR1 is LNHDA, CDR2 SQIVND, per germline (reference sequence). This CDR3 contains 17 residues. The V end was cut by 1 base, the J end by 4 bases, with 19 bases between. CDR3 residues: CASSIGGGIVNSYGYTF. CDR3 bases: TGTGCCAGTAGTATAGGTGGAGGGATCGTTAATAGCTATGGCTACACCTTC. The full variable domain, its missing parts supplied by reference TRBV19 and TRBJ1-2, is DGGITQSPKYLFRKEGQNVTLSCEQNLNHDAMYWYRQDPGQGLRLIYYSQIVNDFQKGDIAEGYSVSREKKESFPLTVTSAQKNPTAFYLCASSIGGGIVNSYGYTFGSGTRLTVV.

The chain combines TRBV27 with TRBJ2-7; D may be TRBD2 (6 bases). The V end was cut by 6 bases, the J end by 2 bases, with 11 bases between. CDR1 is MNHEY, CDR2 SMNVEV, per germline (reference sequence). The CDR3 extends over 13 amino acids. CDR3: CASREGPTYEQYF. For the CDR3, the DNA is TGTGCCAGCAGGGAGGGCCCGACCTACGAGCAGTACTTC.

This chain joins TRBV7-9 and TRBJ2-1, with 14 bases fitting TRBD2. Germline trimming cut 2 bases from V and 9 bases from J; bases unmatched to any gene: 9. CDR3 length equals 17 residues. CDR1 and CDR2 (germline): SEHNR, FQNEAQ (reference sequence). The CDR3 spells CASSLPGLAGEVGEQFF. For the CDR3, the DNA is TGTGCCAGCAGCTTACCGGGACTAGCGGGAGAAGTTGGTGAGCAGTTCTTC.

This rearrangement joins TRBV9 to TRBJ2-1; no reliable D call. The CDR3 loop spans 12 amino acids. The V and J ends lost 0 bases and 6 bases respectively, with 4 bases between them. Germline V gene lookup returns CDR1 SGDLS and CDR2 YYNGEE. DNA for the CDR3: TGTGCCAGCAGCGTAGGTAGCAATGAGCAGTTCTTC. Encoded protein: CASSVGSNEQFF.

This clone was picked up one time. The genes are TRBV4-3 and TRBJ2-6; D perhaps matches TRBD2 (6 bases). Trimming took off 1 base at V and 0 bases at J, with 7 bases between the two ends. Germline CDR1 is LGHNA and CDR2 is YSLEER. CDR3 length equals 16 residues. The CDR3 reads CASSQVEGSGANVLTF. In DNA form, the CDR3 reads TGCGCCAGCAGCCAAGTGGAGGGCTCTGGGGCCAACGTCCTGACTTTC.

This chain uses TRBV9 with TRBJ1-4, with 8 bases that match TRBD1. Germline loops: CDR1 SGDLS, CDR2 YYNGEE. This CDR3 spans 15 amino acids. V dropped 4 bases and J dropped 4; count of bases not matched to a gene: 6. The CDR3 spells CASSPGTGVNEKLFF. In nucleotides, the CDR3 is TGTGCCAGCAGCCCCGGGACAGGTGTTAATGAAAAACTGTTTTTT.

The gene calls are TRBV29-1 and TRBJ2-1, with TRBD2 as a possible D gene (6 bases). The V end was cut by 7 bases, the J end by 3 bases, with 22 bases between. CDR3 length: 16 residues. Germline lookup yields CDR1 SQVTM and CDR2 ANQGSEA. CDR3 sequence reads: CSAWGVRDYFYNEQFF. The DNA for the CDR3 is TGCAGCGCCTGGGGGGTGCGGGATTACTTCTACAATGAGCAGTTCTTC.

CDR3 nucleotide sequence: TGTGCCAGCAGCGCAGAGCAGACAGGCCGCTCTGGAAACACCATATATTTT. Translating gives CASSAEQTGRSGNTIYF. This chain joins TRBV7-9 and TRBJ1-3, with D possibly TRBD1 on 6 matching bases. The CDR3 contains 17 residues. V was clipped by 5 bases and J by 0 bases, with 17 bases between them. The germline gives CDR1 SEHNR, CDR2 FQNEAQ (reference sequence).

V gene TRBV2 combines with J gene TRBJ2-7; tentatively, D is TRBD1 (6 bases). CDR1 SNHLY and CDR2 FYNNEI come from the germline V gene. V dropped 6 bases and J dropped 0 bases, with 12 bases sitting between them. The CDR3 has 14 residues. DNA of the CDR3: TGTGCCAGCAGGGACAGTCCAAGCTCCTACGAGCAGTACTTC. Translating gives CASRDSPSSYEQYF.

The chain employs TRBV19 and TRBJ1-5; perhaps TRBD1 as D (5 bases). Trimming removed 3 bases at V and 6 bases at J, with 18 bases between. The CDR3 totals 16 residues. Per germline, CDR1 LNHDA and CDR2 SQIVND (reference sequence). The CDR3 DNA sequence: TGTGCCAGTAGTATTGAGGAGGGGAGTGGGGGTCAGCCCCAGCATTTT. Protein sequence: CASSIEEGSGGQPQHF.

This chain joins TRBV4-1 and TRBJ2-7; perhaps TRBD1 as D (6 bases). Trimming took 4 bases from V and 5 from J, leaving 12 bases between them. CDR1 MGHRA and CDR2 YSYEKL come from the germline V gene. The CDR3 has 13 residues. CDR3 amino acids: CASSPLQGHEQYF. CDR3 sequence (DNA): TGCGCCAGCAGCCCACTACAGGGTCACGAGCAGTACTTC.

The rearrangement uses TRBV27 and TRBJ1-5; D may be TRBD1 (6 bases). Trimming removed 4 bases at V and 3 bases at J, with 10 bases between. The germline CDR1 and CDR2 sequences are MNHEY and SMNVEV (reference sequence). The CDR3 runs 14 residues. CDR3 sequence reads: CASSSGVNNQPQHF. In nucleotides, the CDR3 is TGTGCCAGCAGTTCAGGGGTGAACAATCAGCCCCAGCATTTT.